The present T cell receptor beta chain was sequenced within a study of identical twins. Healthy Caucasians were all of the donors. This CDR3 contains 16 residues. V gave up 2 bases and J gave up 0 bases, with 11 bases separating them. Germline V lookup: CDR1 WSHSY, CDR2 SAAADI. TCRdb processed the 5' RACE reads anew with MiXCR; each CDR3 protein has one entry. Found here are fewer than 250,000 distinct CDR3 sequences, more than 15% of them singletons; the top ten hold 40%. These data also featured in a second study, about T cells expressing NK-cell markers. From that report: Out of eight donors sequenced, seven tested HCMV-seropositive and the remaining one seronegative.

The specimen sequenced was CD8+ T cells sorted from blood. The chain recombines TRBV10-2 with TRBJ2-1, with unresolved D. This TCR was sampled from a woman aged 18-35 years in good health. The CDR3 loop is CASSEAADHSYNEQFF. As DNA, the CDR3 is TGCGCCAGCAGTGAGGCGGCAGATCACTCCTACAATGAGCAGTTCTTC.